This section outlines one TCR beta chain sequence together with its context. Antigen: not known. The data were taken from a study of post-analysis software for immune sequencing data. Whole-study results and caveats: TRBV segments more frequent in patients than in controls numbered five and included TRBV5-6, TRBV5-1 and TRBV20-1.

Carried by the TCR beta cDNA libraries were unique molecular identifiers. TCRdb reprocessed the PCR reads with MiXCR, giving one entry per CDR3 protein. The sample holds hundreds of thousands of distinct CDR3 sequences, approximately 59% seen once. Germline V CDR1 and CDR2: MNHEY, SVGEGT. This CDR3 has 16 amino acids. The J segment lost 9 bases and the V segment lost 5 bases, leaving 9 bases of the junction unmatched. The chain couples TRBV6-2 or TRBV6-3 to TRBJ2-1; 14 bases are a match to TRBD2. The clonotype comes from a girl aged 2 to 10 with multiple sclerosis. Sequenced input: blood. CDR3: CASSQRLAGGGGEQFF. CDR3 sequence (DNA): TGTGCCAGCAGTCAGAGACTAGCGGGGGGGGGTGGTGAGCAGTTCTTC.